This T cell receptor (beta chain) was recorded in a study of cytomegalovirus exposure and HLA in healthy donors. This clone has only a few counts. Vbeta (60) and Jbeta (13) primers were used in the PCR. TCRdb's table, derived via immunoSEQ multiplex PCR, lists solely in-frame clones and lacks some. The profile shows tens of thousands of clones, around 72% of them singletons. Each donor was healthy, and each was a bone marrow donor. Germline CDR1 SEHNR, CDR2 FQNEAQ (reference sequence). Trimming took off 3 bases at V and 4 bases at J, with 8 bases between the two ends. This CDR3 contains 13 residues. The sequence was obtained from a man between 50 and 59 years old in good health and CMV-seropositive. Sequenced material: PBMCs. V usage is TRBV7-9 and J usage is TRBJ2-3; perhaps TRBD1 as D (5 bases). This chain's CDR3 is CASSLTVADTQYF. The CDR3 DNA sequence: TGTGCCAGCAGCTTGACAGTCGCAGATACGCAGTATTTT.